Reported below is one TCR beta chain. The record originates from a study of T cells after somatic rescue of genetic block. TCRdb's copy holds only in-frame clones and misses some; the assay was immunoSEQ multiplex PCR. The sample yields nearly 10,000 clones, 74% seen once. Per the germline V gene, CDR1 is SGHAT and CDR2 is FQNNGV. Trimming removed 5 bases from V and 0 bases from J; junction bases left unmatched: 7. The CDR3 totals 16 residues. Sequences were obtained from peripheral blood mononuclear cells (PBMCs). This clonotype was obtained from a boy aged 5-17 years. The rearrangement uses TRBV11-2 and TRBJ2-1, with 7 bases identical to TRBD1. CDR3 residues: CASSEDRASSYNEQFF. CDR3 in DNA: TGTGCCAGCAGCGAAGACAGGGCAAGCTCCTACAATGAGCAGTTCTTC. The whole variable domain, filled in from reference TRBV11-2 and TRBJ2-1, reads EAGVAQSPRYKIIEKRQSVAFWCNPISGHATLYWYQQILGQGPKLLIQFQNNGVVDDSQLPKDRFSAERLKGVDSTLKIQPAKLEDSAVYLCASSEDRASSYNEQFFGPGTRLTVL.